This TCR beta chain was sequenced for a study of identical twins. The CDR3 is 16 amino acids. Per the germline V gene, CDR1 is MDHEN and CDR2 is SYDVKM. Trimming took 5 bases from V and 5 from J, leaving 21 bases between them. TCRdb processed the 5' RACE reads anew with MiXCR; each CDR3 protein has one entry. The sample lists 450,000 to 500,000 distinct CDR3 sequences, around 15% occurring once. The same data also went into a second study, on yellow fever vaccine responses in identical twins.

Input material: CD4+ T cells sorted from blood. This rearrangement joins TRBV28 to TRBJ1-1; the D is unclear. The TCR was taken from a woman aged 18-29 years in good health. CDR3 sequence reads: CASSPPTALVQTEAFF. CDR3 in DNA: TGTGCCAGCAGTCCACCGACGGCCCTAGTGCAGACTGAAGCTTTCTTT.